This TCR beta chain was sequenced in a study of blood T cell repertoires in COVID-19. Those enrolled, adults aged roughly 18 to 89 years, came from 24 US areas. Participants' reported clinical history set cohort assignment. Either two negative PCRs, clearance, or symptom resolution qualified Cohort 3 donors as recovered. CDR3 length: 19 amino acids. Per the germline V gene, CDR1 is SGHRS and CDR2 is YFSETQ. The V segment lost 0 bases and the J segment 1 base; nucleotides outside the gene matches: 7. Per the original methods: Reference gene primer amplification gave estimated nucleated cell counts. Here immunoSEQ multiplex PCR was the method, and the copy in TCRdb shows in-frame clones only, minus some. V and J calls plus clone size are reproduced from that table; the DNA served to infer D and trimming. The sample shows around 380,000 clones, 87% of them seen only once.

Specimen: PBMCs or T cells enriched from blood (not recorded which). The chain employs TRBV5-1 and TRBJ2-5, with 15 bases matching TRBD2. The clonotype was recovered from a man under 40 who had recovered from COVID-19. The CDR3 nucleotides are TGCGCCAGCAGCTTGGCCGGGACTAGCGGGGGGACTTTCCAAGAGACCCAGTACTTC. Amino acid sequence: CASSLAGTSGGTFQETQYF.